The rows below give T cell receptor beta chains drawn from one sample of a study of blood T cell repertoires in COVID-19. Assay: immunoSEQ multiplex PCR; the TCRdb copy retains only in-frame clones and omits some. The sample yields under 350,000 clones, about 88% seen once. Material: peripheral blood. The receptors originated from a man between 18 and 35 years old with active or convalescent COVID-19. CDR3s include the opening cysteine and the closing phenylalanine or tryptophan. The D gene is left open where the match is weak. Not every row has a clone size; where given, it reads once, few, many or a size class.

TRBV28	TRBJ1-5	NA	NA	CASSLYQGGFNQPQHF	TGTGCCAGCAGTTTATACCAGGGTGGGTTCAATCAGCCCCAGCATTTT
TRBV2	TRBJ1-5	NA	NA	CASSEGRQGVWPQHF	TGTGCCAGCAGTGAGGGCCGGCAGGGCGTATGGCCCCAGCATTTT
TRBV19	TRBJ2-7	NA	NA	CASSFYTAGEQYF	TGTGCCAGTTCCTTCTATACTGCGGGAGAGCAGTACTTC
TRBV11-2	TRBJ2-5	NA	TRBD2	CASSLEIAGDQETQYF	TGTGCCAGCAGCTTAGAGATAGCGGGAGATCAAGAGACCCAGTACTTC
TRBV5-6	TRBJ1-3	NA	TRBD1	CASSLGQGYGNTIYF	TGTGCCAGCAGCTTAGGACAGGGGTATGGAAACACCATATATTTT
TRBV2	TRBJ2-3	NA	NA	CASRNLMGLSSPDTQYF	TGTGCCAGCAGAAACCTAATGGGGCTCTCCTCGCCAGATACGCAGTATTTT
TRBV5-1	TRBJ2-7	NA	TRBD2	CASSFQSGGLYEQYF	TGCGCCAGCAGCTTCCAGAGCGGGGGACTTTACGAGCAGTACTTC
TRBV9	TRBJ2-1	NA	TRBD2	CASSLSTGLTGSEQFF	TGTGCCAGCAGCCTCTCCACGGGACTAACCGGGAGCGAGCAGTTCTTC
TRBV11-3	TRBJ2-2	NA	TRBD1	CASSPRAGTGGAVSGELFF	TGTGCCAGCAGCCCTAGGGCGGGGACAGGGGGCGCGGTCTCCGGGGAGCTGTTTTTT
TRBV5-6	TRBJ1-4	NA	NA	CASSLAGGDEKLFF	TGTGCCAGCAGCTTGGCGGGGGGTGATGAAAAACTGTTTTTT
TRBV6-5	TRBJ2-3	NA	NA	CASSYRSGYTDTQYF	TGTGCCAGCAGTTACCGTAGCGGATACACAGATACGCAGTATTTT
TRBV19	TRBJ1-5	NA	NA	CASSMSGARRQPQHF	TGTGCCAGTAGTATGAGCGGGGCACGGCGTCAGCCCCAGCATTTT
TRBV11-2	TRBJ1-2	NA	TRBD1	CASSRDSSNYGYTF	TGTGCCAGCAGCAGGGACAGCTCTAACTATGGCTACACCTTC
TRBV13	TRBJ2-7	NA	TRBD1	CASSSRDRVYEQYF	TGTGCCAGCAGCTCGCGGGACAGGGTCTACGAGCAGTACTTC
TRBV4-2	TRBJ1-2	NA	NA	CASGRGASFAYGYTF	TGTGCCAGCGGTCGGGGGGCCAGTTTTGCCTATGGCTACACCTTC
TRBV18	TRBJ1-5	once	TRBD1	CASSPNSISTGQQPQHF	TGTGCCAGCTCACCAAATTCCATCTCGACAGGGCAACAGCCCCAGCATTTT
TRBV30	TRBJ1-5	NA	TRBD1	CAWSQGVNQPQHF	TGTGCCTGGAGTCAGGGGGTGAATCAGCCCCAGCATTTT
TRBV7-3	TRBJ2-7	NA	NA	CASSLSSGHEQYF	TGTGCCAGCAGCTTATCATCAGGTCACGAGCAGTACTTC
TRBV5-8	TRBJ2-3	NA	NA	CASSSTWTDNTQYF	TGTGCCAGCAGCTCGACCTGGACAGACAATACGCAGTATTTT
TRBV18	TRBJ2-5	NA	TRBD2	CASSPVSGGGAETQYF	TGTGCCAGCTCACCTGTTAGCGGGGGAGGTGCAGAGACCCAGTACTTC
TRBV11-2	TRBJ1-2	NA	TRBD1	CASSPGQGSFGYTF	TGTGCCAGCAGCCCCGGACAGGGGAGTTTTGGCTACACCTTC
TRBV2	TRBJ1-6	NA	TRBD1	CATTGDNSPLHF	TGTGCCACCACAGGGGATAATTCACCCCTCCACTTT
TRBV2	TRBJ2-3	NA	NA	CASSPISGGGVKTQYF	TGTGCCAGCAGTCCTATCTCTGGAGGGGGCGTAAAAACGCAGTATTTT
TRBV5-5	TRBJ1-2	NA	NA	CASSLGAGGYTF	TGTGCCAGCAGCTTGGGAGCGGGAGGCTACACCTTC
TRBV5-5	TRBJ2-7	NA	TRBD2	CASSSGLASYEQYF	TGTGCCAGCAGCTCGGGACTAGCCTCCTACGAGCAGTACTTC
TRBV7-9	TRBJ2-5	NA	NA	CASSFFRDWGETQYF	TGTGCCAGCAGCTTTTTTCGGGACTGGGGGGAGACCCAGTACTTC
TRBV27	TRBJ1-2	NA	NA	CASSSATRMGYTF	TGTGCCAGCAGTTCCGCGACACGGATGGGCTACACCTTC
TRBV25-1	TRBJ1-2	NA	NA	CASSPGHRDGYTF	TGTGCCAGCAGCCCTGGACACAGGGATGGCTACACCTTC
TRBV14	TRBJ1-3	NA	NA	CASSPSSSGNTIYF	TGTGCCAGCAGCCCTTCGAGCTCTGGAAACACCATATATTTT
TRBV4-1	TRBJ2-7	NA	NA	CASSQSQGSYEQYF	TGCGCCAGCAGCCAATCACAGGGCTCCTACGAGCAGTACTTC
TRBV9	TRBJ1-6	NA	TRBD1	CASSGPGQGNSYNSPLHF	TGTGCCAGCAGCGGACCGGGACAGGGTAACTCCTATAATTCACCCCTCCACTTT
TRBV5-1	TRBJ1-4	once	TRBD1	CASSLRDSNEKLFF	TGCGCCAGCAGCCTCCGGGACAGTAATGAAAAACTGTTTTTT
TRBV19	TRBJ2-7	NA	NA	CASTGRATGEQYF	TGTGCCAGTACTGGGCGGGCTACCGGGGAGCAGTACTTC
TRBV30	TRBJ1-6	once	NA	CAWSGRHSPLHF	TGTGCCTGGAGCGGGAGGCATTCACCCCTCCACTTT
TRBV4-1	TRBJ1-1	NA	TRBD1	CASSQERIGNRGLKAFF	TGCGCCAGCAGCCAAGAAAGAATAGGGAACAGGGGGCTTAAAGCTTTCTTT
TRBV10-3	TRBJ1-3	NA	TRBD1	CAISESGQGTGDTIYF	TGTGCCATCAGTGAGTCTGGACAGGGGACAGGAGACACCATATATTTT
TRBV2	TRBJ1-1	NA	TRBD1	CAGDTGGTEAFF	TGTGCCGGAGACACAGGGGGCACTGAAGCTTTCTTT
TRBV30	TRBJ2-4	NA	NA	CAWSVKGVENIQYF	TGTGCCTGGAGTGTAAAGGGGGTTGAAAACATTCAGTACTTC
TRBV24-1	TRBJ2-5	once	NA	CAMPAKEETQYF	TGTGCCATGCCAGCGAAGGAAGAGACCCAGTACTTC
TRBV2	TRBJ1-5	few	NA	CASSDELDTGGYQPQHF	TGTGCCAGCAGTGATGAATTGGACACGGGGGGCTATCAGCCCCAGCATTTT
TRBV10-1	TRBJ2-2	NA	NA	CASRLGQNTGELFF	TGCGCCAGCAGGCTTGGACAGAACACCGGGGAGCTGTTTTTT
TRBV11-2	TRBJ2-1	once	TRBD2	CASSSKLAVYNEQFF	TGTGCCAGCAGCTCCAAACTAGCGGTATACAATGAGCAGTTCTTC
TRBV19	TRBJ2-7	once	NA	CASNSGEGASYEQYF	TGTGCCAGTAATTCAGGCGAAGGTGCATCGTACGAGCAGTACTTC
TRBV2	TRBJ2-7	NA	NA	CASSPTPVAGEQYF	TGTGCCAGCAGTCCGACACCCGTGGCGGGCGAGCAGTACTTC
TRBV3-1/TRBV3-2	TRBJ1-4	once	NA	CASSVQGGEKLFF	TGTGCCAGCAGCGTCCAGGGAGGTGAAAAACTGTTTTTT
TRBV5-1	TRBJ1-4	NA	TRBD1	CASSSTGVDNEKLFF	TGCGCCAGCAGCTCCACAGGGGTTGATAATGAAAAACTGTTTTTT
TRBV3-1/TRBV3-2	TRBJ1-5	NA	TRBD1	CASSQGTGVNQPQHF	TGTGCCAGCAGCCAAGGGACAGGGGTAAATCAGCCCCAGCATTTT
TRBV5-4	TRBJ2-5	few	TRBD1	CASSAGQEKETQYF	TGTGCCAGCAGCGCGGGACAGGAAAAAGAGACCCAGTACTTC
TRBV19	TRBJ2-5	NA	NA	CATVAAETQYF	TGTGCCACAGTTGCCGCAGAGACCCAGTACTTC
TRBV2	TRBJ2-1	NA	NA	CASIFREEQFF	TGTGCCAGCATCTTCAGGGAAGAGCAGTTCTTC
TRBV29-1	TRBJ2-7	NA	TRBD1	CSVGDRGRSSEQYF	TGCAGCGTTGGGGACAGGGGGCGATCTAGCGAGCAGTACTTC
TRBV11-2	TRBJ2-7	once	TRBD2	CASSSSASGITLLTYEQYF	TGTGCCAGCAGCTCTTCTGCTAGCGGGATAACCTTATTAACCTACGAGCAGTACTTC
TRBV27	TRBJ1-1	NA	NA	CASSLSTNLNTEAFF	TGTGCCAGCAGTTTATCTACGAACTTGAACACTGAAGCTTTCTTT
TRBV29-1	TRBJ1-1	NA	TRBD1	CSVEWGQGGTAFF	TGCAGCGTTGAATGGGGACAGGGGGGGACGGCTTTCTTT
TRBV11-3	TRBJ2-1	NA	NA	CASSLGEQGNEQFF	TGTGCCAGCAGCTTAGGAGAGCAGGGAAATGAGCAGTTCTTC
TRBV5-1	TRBJ2-3	NA	NA	CASRLGATDTQYF	TGCGCCAGCAGATTAGGAGCGACCGATACGCAGTATTTT
TRBV6-5	TRBJ1-1	NA	NA	CASSYSSENTEAFF	TGTGCCAGCAGTTACTCATCAGAGAACACTGAAGCTTTCTTT
TRBV5-6	TRBJ1-5	NA	NA	CASSLGPGVQPQHF	TGTGCCAGCAGCTTAGGGCCCGGGGTTCAGCCCCAGCATTTT
TRBV5-5	TRBJ1-4	few	NA	CASSLGGATRTEKLFF	TGTGCCAGCAGTTTGGGGGGCGCTACCAGAACTGAAAAACTGTTTTTT